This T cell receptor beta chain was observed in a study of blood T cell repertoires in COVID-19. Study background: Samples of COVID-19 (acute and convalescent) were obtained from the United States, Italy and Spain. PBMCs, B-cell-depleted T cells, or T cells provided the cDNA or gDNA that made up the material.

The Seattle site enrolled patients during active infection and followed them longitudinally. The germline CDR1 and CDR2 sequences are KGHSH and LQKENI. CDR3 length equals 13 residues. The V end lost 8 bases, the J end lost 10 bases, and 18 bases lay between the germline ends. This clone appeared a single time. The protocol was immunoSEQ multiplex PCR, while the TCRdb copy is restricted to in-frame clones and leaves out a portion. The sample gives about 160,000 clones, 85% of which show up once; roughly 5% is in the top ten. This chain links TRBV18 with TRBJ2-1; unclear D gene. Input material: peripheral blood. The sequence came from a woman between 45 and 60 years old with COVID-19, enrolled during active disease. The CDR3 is CASLTGYTTEQFF. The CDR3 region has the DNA TGTGCCAGCCTCACCGGATATACGACAGAGCAGTTCTTC.